These T cell receptor beta chains were read from a single sample in a study of lymphopenia after photon versus proton radiotherapy. Assay: immunoSEQ multiplex PCR; the TCRdb copy retains only in-frame clones and omits some. This sample has about 83,000 clones; over 70% occur once, and the top ten carry over 1.1%. The sequenced sample was peripheral blood, obtained from a patient treated with proton-based radiotherapy. These receptor sequences come from a man aged 55-75 years with pancreatic cancer. Both conserved end residues are part of each CDR3. The D gene is left open where the match is weak. A row's size may be missing; if present it is once, few, many or a size class.

CDR3 protein: CASSVLGGAYEQYF; D gene: TRBD2; J gene: TRBJ2-7; clone size: NA; V gene: TRBV4-1
CDR3 protein: CASSLRGAYEQYF; D gene: NA; J gene: TRBJ2-7; clone size: NA; V gene: TRBV7-2
CDR3 protein: CASMGQRENNEQFF; D gene: TRBD2; J gene: TRBJ2-1; clone size: once; V gene: TRBV5-1
CDR3 protein: CASSRLAGYSYEQYF; D gene: TRBD2; J gene: TRBJ2-7; clone size: NA; V gene: TRBV28
CDR3 protein: CASKTGVSPGYTF; D gene: NA; J gene: TRBJ1-2; clone size: NA; V gene: TRBV7-9
CDR3 protein: CASTPRGLAVYEQYF; D gene: TRBD2; J gene: TRBJ2-7; clone size: few; V gene: TRBV28
CDR3 protein: CASSAGSSTDTQYF; D gene: NA; J gene: TRBJ2-3; clone size: NA; V gene: TRBV5-1
CDR3 protein: CASTTKGQGGQPQHF; D gene: TRBD1; J gene: TRBJ1-5; clone size: NA; V gene: TRBV6-6
CDR3 protein: CASRATRGPYNEQFF; D gene: TRBD1; J gene: TRBJ2-1; clone size: NA; V gene: TRBV11-2
CDR3 protein: CASNAQNSNQPQHF; D gene: NA; J gene: TRBJ1-5; clone size: NA; V gene: TRBV2
CDR3 protein: CASSQAGPKGLVTQYF; D gene: NA; J gene: TRBJ2-3; clone size: NA; V gene: TRBV4-2
CDR3 protein: CASSSIFGSSYNEQFF; D gene: NA; J gene: TRBJ2-1; clone size: once; V gene: TRBV7-9
CDR3 protein: CASSSGLAGGDLSYEQYF; D gene: TRBD2; J gene: TRBJ2-7; clone size: NA; V gene: TRBV5-1
CDR3 protein: CASSYGLAGDRRGQETQYF; D gene: TRBD2; J gene: TRBJ2-5; clone size: once; V gene: TRBV5-1